These T cell receptor beta chains were read from a single sample in a study of blood T cell repertoires in COVID-19. Assay: immunoSEQ multiplex PCR; the TCRdb copy retains only in-frame clones and omits some. The sample holds 450,000 to 600,000 clones, approximately 90% seen once. Sequenced input: PBMCs or T cells enriched from blood (not recorded which). These receptors originate from a woman younger than 35 who had recovered from COVID-19. Both conserved end residues are part of each CDR3. A D gene is named only where the DNA matches it firmly. Clone sizes are given selectively: once, few, many, or a class where the clone is expanded.

V	size	length	J	D	DNA	CDR3
TRBV2	.	14	TRBJ1-5	.	TGTGCCAGCAGAAGGCGAGAGGTTGGGCAGCCCCAGCATTTT	CASRRREVGQPQHF
TRBV4-1	.	14	TRBJ2-5	TRBD1	TGCGCCAGCAGCCTGACAGGGCTCCAAGAGACCCAGTACTTC	CASSLTGLQETQYF
TRBV5-1	.	15	TRBJ2-3	.	TGCGCCAGCTTCGACACAGGGTTGGGCACAGATACGCAGTATTTT	CASFDTGLGTDTQYF
TRBV12-2	once	15	TRBJ1-2	.	TGTGCAAGTCGCTTAGGCTCAGCGTCTAACTATGGCTACACCTTC	CASRLGSASNYGYTF
TRBV2	.	13	TRBJ1-1	TRBD1	TGTGCCAGCATGGACAGGGCCCGGATTCGAGCTTTCTTT	CASMDRARIRAFF
TRBV28	.	13	TRBJ1-5	.	TGTGCCAGCAGTTTAGCAGGCAATCAGCCCCAGCATTTT	CASSLAGNQPQHF
TRBV7-9	.	11	TRBJ1-2	.	TGTGCCAGCAGCTTCAGTCATGGCTACACCTTC	CASSFSHGYTF
TRBV30	.	11	TRBJ1-1	.	TGTGCCTGGAGTGCACAGGTGTCGGCTTTCTTT	CAWSAQVSAFF
TRBV6-6	.	15	TRBJ2-1	.	TGTGCCAGCAGTCGACAGGGAGGCGGCTATAATGAGCAGTTCTTC	CASSRQGGGYNEQFF
TRBV28	.	13	TRBJ1-1	.	TGTGCCAGCAGTTCCAGGGTGAACACTGAAGCTTTCTTT	CASSSRVNTEAFF
TRBV2	.	14	TRBJ2-7	TRBD1	TGTGCCAGCAATACAGGGGAGCACCCCTACGAGCAGTACTTC	CASNTGEHPYEQYF
TRBV3-1/TRBV3-2	.	15	TRBJ2-7	.	TGTGCCAGCAGCCTCAAGGGGGACGGCTCCTACGAGCAGTACTTC	CASSLKGDGSYEQYF
TRBV25-1	.	15	TRBJ1-5	TRBD1	TGTGCCAGCAGTGACTTAGGGACAGGGGACCAGCCCCAGCATTTT	CASSDLGTGDQPQHF
TRBV30	.	15	TRBJ1-6	TRBD1	TGTGCCTGGAGTGGTGGGGACAGGGCTAATTCACCCCTCCACTTT	CAWSGGDRANSPLHF
TRBV5-1	.	12	TRBJ1-2	.	TGCGCCAGCCGGGGGGGTAACTATGGCTACACCTTC	CASRGGNYGYTF
TRBV6-1	.	14	TRBJ1-4	.	TGTGCCAGCAGTGAAGGGGGGGGAGGTGAAAAACTGTTTTTT	CASSEGGGGEKLFF
TRBV25-1	.	13	TRBJ2-7	.	TGTGCCAGCAGTGAATCCGGAGACTACGAGCAGTACTTC	CASSESGDYEQYF
TRBV7-2	.	14	TRBJ2-5	.	TGTGCCAGCACCTACGTCGGACCCGGAGGGACCCAGTACTTC	CASTYVGPGGTQYF
TRBV19	.	16	TRBJ2-3	TRBD2	TGTGCCAGTAAAGGGGACCGGGGGGGCGGCACAGATACGCAGTATTTT	CASKGDRGGGTDTQYF
TRBV11-3	.	15	TRBJ2-5	TRBD2	TGTGCCAGCAGCCGGGGCGGGGGTGAACAAGAGACCCAGTACTTC	CASSRGGGEQETQYF
TRBV2	.	18	TRBJ1-3	TRBD1	TGTGCCAGCAGGCCCAGCTTCAGACAGGGTTTGGGCGAGAACACCATATATTTT	CASRPSFRQGLGENTIYF
TRBV30	.	14	TRBJ2-3	TRBD2	TGTGCTTCACATCGGGGACTAGAATCAGATACGCAGTATTTT	CASHRGLESDTQYF
TRBV2	.	14	TRBJ2-7	.	TGTGCCAGCTGTCCGGGACTGCCCCCCTACGAGCAGTACTTC	CASCPGLPPYEQYF
TRBV12-3/TRBV12-4	.	13	TRBJ1-2	.	TGTGCCAGCAGTTTCATGACAACAGGCGGCTACACCTTC	CASSFMTTGGYTF
TRBV5-4	.	14	TRBJ2-7	.	TGTGCCAGCAGCAGTGACATGAACGCCTACGAGCAGTACTTC	CASSSDMNAYEQYF
TRBV4-1	few	19	TRBJ1-6	.	TGCGCCAGCAGCGCTGACCGGGGGACCGTCGATACCTATAATTCACCCCTCCACTTT	CASSADRGTVDTYNSPLHF
TRBV21-1	.	19	TRBJ2-3	.	TGTGCCAGCAGCAAACCCAGGACTAGCGGGGGGGTGAGCACAGATACGCAGTATTTT	CASSKPRTSGGVSTDTQYF
TRBV19	.	13	TRBJ1-1	TRBD1	TGTGCCAGTAGTATGACAGGGAAGACTGAAGCTTTCTTT	CASSMTGKTEAFF
TRBV6-5	.	14	TRBJ2-1	TRBD2	TGTGCCACCTCGGGGGGAGAGTCCTACAATGAGCAGTTCTTC	CATSGGESYNEQFF
TRBV19	.	12	TRBJ1-2	TRBD1	TGTGCCACCGGACAGGGGGCCTATGGCTACACCTTC	CATGQGAYGYTF
TRBV5-4	few	13	TRBJ2-7	.	TGTGCCAGCAGCTTGGCCCCAGCCTACGAGCAGTACTTC	CASSLAPAYEQYF
TRBV30	once	13	TRBJ1-6	TRBD1	TGTGCCGGACAGGGGGCGCCAGGATCACCCCTCCACTTT	CAGQGAPGSPLHF
TRBV6-1	.	17	TRBJ2-5	.	TGTGCCAGCAGTGAAGCGTTGCGGGGGCGGCCGCAAGAGACCCAGTACTTC	CASSEALRGRPQETQYF
TRBV5-4	.	14	TRBJ1-1	TRBD1	TGTGCCAGCAGACCGGGACAGGGTACCCCTGAAGCTTTCTTT	CASRPGQGTPEAFF
TRBV10-3	.	14	TRBJ1-5	TRBD1	TGTGCCACCTCCCGGGACAGGGGAAATCAGCCCCAGCATTTT	CATSRDRGNQPQHF
TRBV9	.	15	TRBJ1-1	TRBD1	TGTGCCAGCAGCGTAGGACAGGGAGCGGACACTGAAGCTTTCTTT	CASSVGQGADTEAFF
TRBV27	.	14	TRBJ1-1	.	TGTGCCAGCAGTTTCGTAGCGGTGAACACTGAAGCTTTCTTT	CASSFVAVNTEAFF
TRBV3-1/TRBV3-2	.	14	TRBJ2-5	.	TGTGCCAGCAGCCAAGGAGGTCTCCAAGAGACCCAGTACTTC	CASSQGGLQETQYF
TRBV9	.	15	TRBJ1-1	TRBD1	TGTGCCAGCAGCCCACCGACAGGGCTGAACACTGAAGCTTTCTTT	CASSPPTGLNTEAFF
TRBV19	.	14	TRBJ1-5	TRBD1	TGTGCCGCCTCCCGAGAGGGGGCTGGTCAGCCCCAGCATTTT	CAASREGAGQPQHF
TRBV13	.	12	TRBJ2-1	.	TGTGCCACCTCCCAGGGTTACAATGAGCAGTTCTTC	CATSQGYNEQFF
TRBV5-1	once	13	TRBJ2-3	.	TGCGCCAGCAGCCTATTTAGCACAGATACGCAGTATTTT	CASSLFSTDTQYF
TRBV30	.	15	TRBJ1-6	TRBD1	TGTGCCTGGAGTTATGCAGGGGGTGGTAATTCACCCCTCCACTTT	CAWSYAGGGNSPLHF
TRBV19	.	16	TRBJ1-5	.	TGTGCCAGTAGGAAGGGGACGGGAGGTGGCAATCAGCCCCAGCATTTT	CASRKGTGGGNQPQHF
TRBV4-1	.	17	TRBJ1-1	.	TGCGCCAGCAGCCAAGATCGGGTGAGGGACATGAACACTGAAGCTTTCTTT	CASSQDRVRDMNTEAFF
TRBV5-4	.	14	TRBJ1-2	.	TGTGCCAGCAGCCGGTTCTTAGCTAACTATGGCTACACCTTC	CASSRFLANYGYTF
TRBV5-6	.	12	TRBJ1-1	.	TGTGCCAGCAGTTTGAACAGGGATGAAGCTTTCTTT	CASSLNRDEAFF
TRBV5-1	.	15	TRBJ1-1	.	TGCGCCAGCAGCTCCGGACGGACCCCGGGAGATGAAGCTTTCTTT	CASSSGRTPGDEAFF
TRBV5-5	.	14	TRBJ1-1	.	TGTGCCAGCAGCTTCGCAGGGGTGTACACTGAAGCTTTCTTT	CASSFAGVYTEAFF
TRBV11-2	.	14	TRBJ1-1	TRBD1	TGTGCCAGCAGCTTATACAGGGGAGGAACTGAAGCTTTCTTT	CASSLYRGGTEAFF
TRBV13	.	14	TRBJ1-1	.	TGTGCCAGCAGCTCTGGAAGGGGTAACACTGAAGCTTTCTTT	CASSSGRGNTEAFF
TRBV4-2	.	16	TRBJ2-5	.	TGTGCCAGCAGCCTCGGTACGCAGGGCGGCCAAGAGACCCAGTACTTC	CASSLGTQGGQETQYF
TRBV3-1/TRBV3-2	.	13	TRBJ2-1	TRBD2	TGTGCCAGCAGCGCTGGGACTAGTCTCGAGCAGTTCTTC	CASSAGTSLEQFF
TRBV19	.	16	TRBJ2-1	.	TGTGCCAGTAGTATTTCCCACGGTAGCTCCTACAATGAGCAGTTCTTC	CASSISHGSSYNEQFF
TRBV4-1	.	12	TRBJ2-7	TRBD1	TGCGCCAGCAGCCCTCAGGGGGTCGAGCAGTACTTC	CASSPQGVEQYF